This TCR beta chain was sequenced in a study of T-cell reconstitution after alpha-beta-depleted transplantation in children. Study findings and constraints: The origin of high day-60 TCRbeta diversity in some patients lay in surviving recipient T cells and thymic progenitors. Approximately two months post-transplant, alpha-beta T cells reportedly originated from several hundred expanded graft clones. Most T-cell counts and diversity one year after the transplant came from T cells that were newly produced.

A TCRbeta library incorporating unique molecular identifiers was prepared. TCRdb re-analysed the PCR reads in MiXCR, keeping a single row per CDR3 protein. This table holds a few hundred thousand distinct CDR3 sequences, 25% to 30% found once. Losses at the gene ends were 4 bases for V and 0 bases for J; bases not matched to a gene: 5. The CDR3 loop spans 15 amino acids. Germline CDR1 and CDR2: SGHRS and YFSETQ. Remarks on this clonotype: Its antigen is undetermined.

This chain uses TRBV5-1 with TRBJ2-3; 7 bases fit TRBD1. The starting material was PBMCs, obtained before TCRalphabeta/CD19-depleted stem cell transplant. This TCR was recovered from a boy younger than two with Wiskott-Aldrich syndrome, due to receive a stem cell transplant. CDR3 sequence reads: CASSAGTVSTDTQYF. As DNA, the CDR3 is TGCGCCAGCAGCGCCGGGACAGTGAGCACAGATACGCAGTATTTT.